This T cell receptor beta chain was recorded in a study of vaccination and CD4 T cells after COVID-19. Germline loops: CDR1 SGHNT, CDR2 YYREEE (reference sequence). Trimming removed 1 base from V and 5 bases from J, with 6 bases in between. The CDR3 covers 12 residues. The treatment is: approximately nine-day PBMC culture with coronavirus spike peptide pools or control peptides (ViraFEST assay). As to this clonotype: The target antigen is unknown.

The study sequenced cultured CD4+ T cell DNA using the Oncomine TCR Beta short-read assay. One entry per CDR3 protein, called by TCRdb with MiXCR from the PCR reads. Of approximately 15,000 distinct CDR3 sequences in the sample, 52% were seen once. This clonotype originated in a human donor who had recovered from COVID-19. J is TRBJ2-5 and V is TRBV5-4; no clear D. The sequenced sample consisted of CD4+ T cells from blood, cultured in vitro. This CDR3 reads CASSLRRETQYF. The CDR3 nucleotides read TGTGCCAGCAGCTTGCGGCGGGAGACCCAGTACTTC.